These T cell receptor beta chains were read from a single sample in a study of T cells after yellow fever vaccination. TCRdb fed the 5' RACE reads into MiXCR, producing one record per CDR3 protein. The sample has hundreds of thousands of distinct CDR3 sequences; about 13% are singletons. This specimen consisted of PBMCs, obtained on the day of the yellow fever booster vaccination. The receptors originated from a young man who received the YFV17D yellow fever vaccine. Both conserved end residues are trimmed from each CDR3.

cdr3_aa j_call v_call
ASSQANGQGLEQY TRBJ2-7 TRBV4-2
ASSLVRLVSGRQSSYEQY TRBJ2-7 TRBV11-2
ASSPAGATGELF TRBJ2-2 TRBV19
ASGPTGFNSYEQY TRBJ2-7 TRBV12-3/TRBV12-4
ASSFGLAFEQF TRBJ2-1 TRBV12-3/TRBV12-4
ASSLSLAGVRETQY TRBJ2-5 TRBV5-1
ASSPQGVRYNEQF TRBJ2-1 TRBV6-1
AKSLAGYNEQF TRBJ2-1 TRBV7-2
ASHMDSTMNTEAF TRBJ1-1 TRBV5-1
ASSQDRYQRSSTDTQY TRBJ2-3 TRBV4-3
ASSLSQGTDTQY TRBJ2-3 TRBV28
SASPTATNEKLF TRBJ1-4 TRBV20-1
ASSLDGPGVYGYT TRBJ1-2 TRBV7-2
ASSSGQGSVIAGANVLT TRBJ2-6 TRBV5-1
ASSQDTGSEPGKDNEQF TRBJ2-1 TRBV4-3
ASSPHRMGGLNEKLF TRBJ1-4 TRBV11-1
ASSQRRTGLSSYNEQF TRBJ2-1 TRBV3-1
ASSNSLGANVLT TRBJ2-6 TRBV14
ASSREQGQDEQY TRBJ2-7 TRBV5-4
ASSLGLAGGPSTDTQY TRBJ2-3 TRBV5-1
ASSRPGASNSPLH TRBJ1-6 TRBV7-2
SVGRQLNTEAF TRBJ1-1 TRBV29-1
ARGDGNYEQY TRBJ2-7 TRBV16
SASRGPLNSPLH TRBJ1-6 TRBV20-1
ASRGPGRTHTEAF TRBJ1-1 TRBV4-1
SVLQGWDTEAF TRBJ1-1 TRBV29-1
ATSDPRGGTYNEQF TRBJ2-1 TRBV24-1
ASSVGSQNNEQF TRBJ2-1 TRBV9
ASSEPEQY TRBJ2-7 TRBV2
ASSSSRSSGSRNEQF TRBJ2-1 TRBV6-5
SAPLAGGLETQY TRBJ2-5 TRBV20-1
ASSQGGSAEAF TRBJ1-1 TRBV7-3
ASSTLRDGGTYEQY TRBJ2-7 TRBV10-2
ASRDGQGDFYNEQF TRBJ2-1 TRBV6-1
SANMMHEQY TRBJ2-7 TRBV20-1